This T cell receptor beta chain was profiled in a study of T cells in Graves' hyperthyroidism and ophthalmopathy. Looking at the study overall: It was at initial diagnosis, before any treatment, that peripheral blood was collected.

About this clonotype itself: Its antigen is unidentified.

Amplification of TCR beta CDR3 regions used RNA as the template. Using the HTBI primer set, a first-round RT-PCR was run on the TCR CDR3. TCRdb re-derived calls from the multiplex PCR reads in MiXCR, one entry per CDR3 protein. The sample lists hundreds of thousands of distinct CDR3 sequences; 14% were seen once. Findings and limits, study-wide: The majority of expanded thyroid clonotypes above 0.001 also appeared in blood. In validation, the model predicted ophthalmopathy. These predictions came a median roughly seven months before onset.

With V trimmed by 4 bases and J by 6 bases, 2 bases remained unmatched. Germline V gene sequence: CDR1 ENHRY, CDR2 SYGVKD. The CDR3 runs to 12 residues. Graves' hyperthyroidism was deemed stable given no ophthalmopathy progression within 18 months. The chain uses TRBV10-3 and TRBJ2-5, with 7 bases matching TRBD1. The TCR sequence derives from a woman between 18 and 29 years old with Graves' hyperthyroidism. Sequenced sample: blood. This CDR3 reads CAISVQGKTQYF. CDR3 DNA sequence: TGTGCCATCAGTGTACAGGGGAAGACCCAGTACTTC.